This T cell receptor beta chain was documented in a study of blood T cell repertoires in COVID-19 (dated by TCRdb to the early 2020s). About the investigation overall: Collaborator samples came from the United States, Italy and Spain and covered acute and convalescent phases of COVID-19. The repertoires were made available in a free public database intended to serve as a resource for research on the immune response to SARS-CoV-2. The prospective study material was composed of cDNA or gDNA derived from T cells, B-cell-depleted T cells, or PBMCs. The sample metadata nearly always contained a de-identified subject ID, COVID-19 status, age in years and sex. Where available, HLA class I and class II types were obtained from metadata supplied by the sample provider rather than from assay-based typing. Subjects who had been exposed to COVID-19, were actively infected with it, or had recovered from it provided the deeply sampled blood TCRbeta repertoires that made up the dataset. Samples came from the ongoing ImmuneRACE study (first 160 participants) plus 1,254 subjects from 6 global collaborators.

TCRbeta CDR3 regions were amplified from genomic DNA by means of the immunoSEQ Assay, a bias-controlled multiplex PCR. On the study's bioinformatics: The number of nucleated cells in each sample was estimated from the amplification of reference gene primers within the assay. To quantify the absolute abundance of each unique TCRbeta CDR3 rearrangement, sequence reads were collapsed and filtered. For each sample, productive Simpson clonality was calculated by taking the square root of Simpson's diversity index across productive rearrangements. This is the immuneACCESS table as TCRdb keeps it, with only in-frame sequences that have V and J called. A part of the clones is gone; compared with another copy, unresolved V genes explain less than half, and the rest is unexplained. V, J and clone size reflect that table, while D and trimming were determined from the DNA. This sample has fewer than 400,000 clones in its table, and around 84% of those were observed once. Around 3% of the sample is taken by the ten largest.

Summary of the overall study and its limitations: The amount of clinical and demographic metadata varied by source and participant and was provided uncurated.

As concerns this clone: The clone's antigen remains unknown. Within one base of it there is no much larger clone, and no base qualities were kept.

Trimmed from V: 7 bases; trimmed from J: 8 bases; junction bases lacking a gene match: 13. CDR1 and CDR2 are read off the germline V gene as SNHLY and FYNNEI. The CDR3 spans 15 residues, from the cysteine through the phenylalanine. This entry keeps only the CDR3 DNA: 45 bases, framed from base 1. Each collaborating institution followed its own protocols to collect whole blood in K2EDTA tubes. Collaborator samples were shipped for TCRbeta analysis as frozen whole blood, isolated PBMCs, or DNA extracted from either sample type. The rearranged segments are TRBV2 and TRBJ1-5; 8 of the junction bases match TRBD1. This clonotype was sampled from a human donor in a cohort sampled during active COVID-19. The sequenced material came from peripheral blood. CDR3 region: CASTSGQGGSEPQHF. The DNA sequence follows: TGTGCCAGCACCTCCGGACAGGGAGGGTCGGAGCCCCAGCATTTT.